These 3 T cell receptor beta chains were all obtained from the same sample, sequenced in a study of T-cell reconstitution after alpha-beta-depleted transplantation in children. Unique molecular identifiers were incorporated into the prepared TCRbeta library. One entry per CDR3 protein, called by TCRdb with MiXCR from the PCR reads. The repertoire has 700,000 to 850,000 distinct CDR3 sequences, less than 20% of them found once; the top ten carry about 5%. Here the sequenced sample was PBMCs, mostly from graft donor cells, taken 360 days after TCRalphabeta/CD19-depleted stem cell transplant. The source of these receptors is a male patient younger than 18 who had a stem cell transplant for acute lymphoblastic leukemia, so the T cells may come from the graft donor.

A single count supports this clonotype. The V call is TRBV12-3 or TRBV12-4, the J call TRBJ2-2; no definite D call. The V end lost 3 bases, the J end lost 5 bases, and 10 bases lay between the germline ends. The CDR3 has 14 residues. The DNA of the CDR3 is TGTGCCAGCAGTTTCCCTCTAGGGACCGGGGAGCTGTTTTTT. Its translation: CASSFPLGTGELFF.

This clonotype was counted at least ten times. V gene TRBV5-1 combines with J gene TRBJ2-2; D ambiguous. V was pared by 1 base and J by 8 bases, with 6 bases between. CDR1 and CDR2 (germline): SGHRS, YFSETQ. CDR3 length equals 12 residues. CDR3 residues: CASSLPRGELFF. The CDR3, as DNA: TGCGCCAGCAGCTTGCCGCGGGGGGAGCTGTTTTTT.

The chain couples TRBV14 to TRBJ2-7, with 7 bases identical to TRBD2. Germline loops: CDR1 SGHDN, CDR2 FVKESK. This CDR3 contains 15 residues. With V trimmed by 4 bases and J by 2 bases, 8 bases remained unmatched. The CDR3 protein is CASSPLAGAPYEQYF. CDR3 DNA sequence: TGTGCCAGCAGCCCCCTTGCGGGAGCACCCTACGAGCAGTACTTC.